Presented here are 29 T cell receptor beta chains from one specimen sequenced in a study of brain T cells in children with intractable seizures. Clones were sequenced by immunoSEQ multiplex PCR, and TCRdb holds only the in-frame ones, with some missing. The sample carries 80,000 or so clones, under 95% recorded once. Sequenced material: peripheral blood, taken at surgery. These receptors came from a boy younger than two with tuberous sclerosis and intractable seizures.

CDR3 sequence: CASSTGTGLSEAFF. The CDR3 DNA sequence: TGTGCCAGCAGCACCGGGACAGGGTTAAGTGAAGCTTTCTTT. The chain employs TRBV28 and TRBJ1-1; 9 positions agree with TRBD1. CDR1 is MDHEN, CDR2 SYDVKM, per germline. This CDR3 is 14 amino acids long. The ends lost 6 bases at V and 7 bases at J; junction bases unmatched: 9.

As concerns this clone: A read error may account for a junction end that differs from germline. CDR3 loop: CASSLGTGLVF. CDR3 nucleotide sequence: TGTGCCAGCAGCTTAGGGACAGGTTTGGTCTTC. This chain joins TRBV7-9 and TRBJ2-7; 7 bases are a match to TRBD1. The germline V gene encodes CDR1 SEHNR and CDR2 FQNEAQ (reference sequence). The CDR3 covers 11 residues.

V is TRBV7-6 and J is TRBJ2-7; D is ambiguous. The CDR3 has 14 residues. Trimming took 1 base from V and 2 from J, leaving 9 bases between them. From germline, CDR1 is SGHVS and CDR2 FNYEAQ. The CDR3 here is CASSLGEVTYEQYF. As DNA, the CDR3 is TGTGCCAGCAGCTTAGGTGAAGTAACCTACGAGCAGTACTTC. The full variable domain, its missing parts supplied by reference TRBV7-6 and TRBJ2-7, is GAGVSQSPRYKVTKRGQDVALRCDPISGHVSLYWYRQALGQGPEFLTYFNYEAQQDKSGLPNDRFSAERPEGSISTLTIQRTEQRDSAMYRCASSLGEVTYEQYFGPGTRLTVT.

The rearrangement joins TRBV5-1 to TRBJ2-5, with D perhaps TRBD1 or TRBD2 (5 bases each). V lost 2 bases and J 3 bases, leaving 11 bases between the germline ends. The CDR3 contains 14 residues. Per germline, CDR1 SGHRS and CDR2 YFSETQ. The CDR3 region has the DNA TGCGCCAGCAGCTTCGGGACGAGAGAAGAGACCCAGTACTTC. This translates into CASSFGTREETQYF.

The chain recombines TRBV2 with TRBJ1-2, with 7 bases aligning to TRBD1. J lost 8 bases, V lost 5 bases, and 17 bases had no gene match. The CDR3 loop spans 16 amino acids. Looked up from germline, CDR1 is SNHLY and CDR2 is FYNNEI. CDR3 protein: CASSSLSIRQGWGYTF. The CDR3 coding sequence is TGTGCCAGCAGTTCCCTTTCAATAAGACAGGGATGGGGCTACACCTTC.

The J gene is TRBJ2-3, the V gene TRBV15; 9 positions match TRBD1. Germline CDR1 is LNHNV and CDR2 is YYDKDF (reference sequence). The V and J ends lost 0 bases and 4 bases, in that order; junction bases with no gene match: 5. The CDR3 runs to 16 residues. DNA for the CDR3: TGTGCCACCAGCAGAGATCACAGGGGGCCGGCAGATACGCAGTATTTT. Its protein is CATSRDHRGPADTQYF.

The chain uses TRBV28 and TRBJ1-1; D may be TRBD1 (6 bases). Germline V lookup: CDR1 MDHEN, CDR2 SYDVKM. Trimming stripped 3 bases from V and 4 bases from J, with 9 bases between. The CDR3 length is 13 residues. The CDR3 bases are TGTGCCAGCAGTTTTAGGGGGGGCACTGAAGCTTTCTTT. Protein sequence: CASSFRGGTEAFF.

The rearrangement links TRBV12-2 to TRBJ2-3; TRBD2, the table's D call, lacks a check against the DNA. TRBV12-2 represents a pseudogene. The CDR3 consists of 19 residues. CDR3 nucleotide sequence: TGTGCAAGTCGCACCGGACTAGCGGGGGAGTTTTACGGCACAGATACGCAGTATTTT. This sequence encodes CASRTGLAGEFYGTDTQYF.

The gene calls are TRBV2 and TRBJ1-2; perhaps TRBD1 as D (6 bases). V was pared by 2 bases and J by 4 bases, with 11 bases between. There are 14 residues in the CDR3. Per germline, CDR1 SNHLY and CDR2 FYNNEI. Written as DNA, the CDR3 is TGTGCCAGCAGTGAAACCCCGACAGGCTATGGCTACACCTTC. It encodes CASSETPTGYGYTF.

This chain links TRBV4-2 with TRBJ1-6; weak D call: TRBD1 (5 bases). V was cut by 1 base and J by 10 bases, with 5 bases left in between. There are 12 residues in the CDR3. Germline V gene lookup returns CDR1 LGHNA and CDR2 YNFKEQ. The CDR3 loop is CASSQGGSPLHF. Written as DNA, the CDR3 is TGTGCCAGCAGCCAAGGGGGGTCACCCCTCCACTTT.

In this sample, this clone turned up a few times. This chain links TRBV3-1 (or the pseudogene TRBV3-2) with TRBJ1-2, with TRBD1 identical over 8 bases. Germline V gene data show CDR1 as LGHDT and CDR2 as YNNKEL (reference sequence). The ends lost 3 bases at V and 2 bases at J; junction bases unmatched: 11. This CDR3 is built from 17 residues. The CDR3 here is CASSHRTGQGRNYGYTF. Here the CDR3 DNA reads TGTGCCAGCAGCCATCGGACAGGGCAAGGAAGGAACTATGGCTACACCTTC.

The CDR3 coding sequence is TGCAGCGCCGGGGGGGGACTAGCCGGAGATACGCAGTATTTT. Protein: CSAGGGLAGDTQYF. The genes are TRBV29-1 and TRBJ2-3, with 9 bases fitting TRBD2. The CDR3 consists of 14 residues. Looked up from germline, CDR1 is SQVTM and CDR2 is ANQGSEA. V lost 7 bases to trimming and J lost 5 bases; unmatched junction nucleotides: 10.

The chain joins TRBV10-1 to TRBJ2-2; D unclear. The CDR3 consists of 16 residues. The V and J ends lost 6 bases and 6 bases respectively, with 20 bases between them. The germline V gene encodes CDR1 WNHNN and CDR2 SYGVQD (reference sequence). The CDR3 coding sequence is TGCGCCAGCAGCCTAGGTAGGCCCCTTTTCCCCGGGGAGCTGTTTTTT. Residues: CASSLGRPLFPGELFF.

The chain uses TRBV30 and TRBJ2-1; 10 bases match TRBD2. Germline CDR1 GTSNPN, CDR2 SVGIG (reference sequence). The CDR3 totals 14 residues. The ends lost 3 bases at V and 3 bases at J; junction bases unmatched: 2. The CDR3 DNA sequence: TGTGCCTGGAGGGCTAGCGGGGGCTACAATGAGCAGTTCTTC. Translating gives CAWRASGGYNEQFF.

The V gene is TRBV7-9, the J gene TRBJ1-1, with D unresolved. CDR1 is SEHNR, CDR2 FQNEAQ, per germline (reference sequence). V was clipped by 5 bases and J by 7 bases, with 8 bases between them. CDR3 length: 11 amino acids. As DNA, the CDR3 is TGTGCCAGCAGCCTGGAGGGTGAAGCTTTCTTT. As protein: CASSLEGEAFF.

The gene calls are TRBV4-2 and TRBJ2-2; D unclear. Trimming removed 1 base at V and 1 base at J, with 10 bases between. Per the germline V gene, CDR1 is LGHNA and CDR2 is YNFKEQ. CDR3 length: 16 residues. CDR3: CASSQGSDLNTGELFF. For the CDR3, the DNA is TGTGCCAGCAGCCAAGGTTCGGATCTGAACACCGGGGAGCTGTTTTTT.

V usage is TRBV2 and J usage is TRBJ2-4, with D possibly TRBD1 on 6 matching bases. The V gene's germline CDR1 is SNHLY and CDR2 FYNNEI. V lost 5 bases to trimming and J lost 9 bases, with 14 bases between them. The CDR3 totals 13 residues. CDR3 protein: CASSRDLGGIQYF. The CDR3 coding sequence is TGTGCCAGCAGTCGGGACCTAGGGGGCATTCAGTACTTC.

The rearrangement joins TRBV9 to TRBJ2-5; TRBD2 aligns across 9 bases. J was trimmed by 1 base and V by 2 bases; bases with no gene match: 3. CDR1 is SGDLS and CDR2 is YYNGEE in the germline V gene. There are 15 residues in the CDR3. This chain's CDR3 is CASSVSGSPQETQYF. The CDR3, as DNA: TGTGCCAGCAGCGTTAGCGGGAGCCCCCAAGAGACCCAGTACTTC.

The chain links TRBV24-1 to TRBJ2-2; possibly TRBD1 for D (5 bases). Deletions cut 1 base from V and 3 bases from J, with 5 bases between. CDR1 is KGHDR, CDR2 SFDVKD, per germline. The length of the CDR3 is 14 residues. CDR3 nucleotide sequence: TGTGCCACCAGTGATTTCAGGGACACCGGGGAGCTGTTTTTT. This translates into CATSDFRDTGELFF.

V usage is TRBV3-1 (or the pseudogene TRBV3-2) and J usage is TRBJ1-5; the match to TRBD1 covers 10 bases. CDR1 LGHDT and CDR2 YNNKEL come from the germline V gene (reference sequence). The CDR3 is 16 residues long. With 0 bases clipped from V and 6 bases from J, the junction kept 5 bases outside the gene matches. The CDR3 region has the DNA TGTGCCAGCAGCCAAGATTTGGGGACAGGGGTTCAGCCCCAGCATTTT. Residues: CASSQDLGTGVQPQHF.

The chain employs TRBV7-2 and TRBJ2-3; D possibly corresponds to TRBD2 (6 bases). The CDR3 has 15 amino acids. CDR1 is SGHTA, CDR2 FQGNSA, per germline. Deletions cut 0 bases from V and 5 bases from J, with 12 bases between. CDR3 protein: CASSLAASARDTQYF. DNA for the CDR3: TGTGCCAGCAGCTTAGCCGCTAGCGCAAGAGATACGCAGTATTTT. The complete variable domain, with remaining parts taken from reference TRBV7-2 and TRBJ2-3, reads GAGVSQSPSNKVTEKGKDVELRCDPISGHTALYWYRQSLGQGLEFLIYFQGNSAPDKSGLPSDRFSAERTGGSVSTLTIQRTQQEDSAVYLCASSLAASARDTQYFGPGTRLTVL.

Here the CDR3 DNA reads TGTGCCAGCAGTTTAGGTCGAGGGGGTTACCCTCTGGGCGAGCAGTACTTC. Translating it yields CASSLGRGGYPLGEQYF. This chain connects TRBV28 to TRBJ2-7; maybe TRBD1 (6 bases). Trimming took 2 bases from V and 6 from J, leaving 23 bases between them. Germline V CDR1 and CDR2: MDHEN, SYDVKM. The CDR3 length is 17 residues.

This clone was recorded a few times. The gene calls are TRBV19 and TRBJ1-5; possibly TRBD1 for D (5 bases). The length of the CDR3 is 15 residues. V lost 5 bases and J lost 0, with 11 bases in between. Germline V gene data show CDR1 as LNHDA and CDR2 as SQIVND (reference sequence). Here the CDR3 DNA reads TGTGCCAGTAGTCTGACAGTTCTTAGCAATCAGCCCCAGCATTTT. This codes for CASSLTVLSNQPQHF.

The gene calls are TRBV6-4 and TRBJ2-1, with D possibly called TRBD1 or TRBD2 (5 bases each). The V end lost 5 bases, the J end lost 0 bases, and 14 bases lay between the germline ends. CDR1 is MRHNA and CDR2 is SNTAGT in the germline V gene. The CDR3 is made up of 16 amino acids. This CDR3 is CASSRVWGSSYNEQFF. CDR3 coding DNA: TGTGCCAGCAGTCGCGTTTGGGGGAGCTCCTACAATGAGCAGTTCTTC.

The CDR3 DNA follows: TGTGCCAGTAGTATTGGGACAGCGAACACTGAAGCTTTCTTT. As protein: CASSIGTANTEAFF. V is TRBV19 and J is TRBJ1-1; 7 positions agree with TRBD1. Germline V gene lookup returns CDR1 LNHDA and CDR2 SQIVND (reference sequence). The CDR3 is 14 residues long. V shed 3 bases and J 1 base; nucleotides not matched to a gene: 2.

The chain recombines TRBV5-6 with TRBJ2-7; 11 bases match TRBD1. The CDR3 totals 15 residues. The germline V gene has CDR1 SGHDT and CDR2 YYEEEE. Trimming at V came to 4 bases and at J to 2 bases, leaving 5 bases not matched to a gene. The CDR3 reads CASSPMGQGAYEQYF. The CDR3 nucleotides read TGTGCCAGCAGCCCAATGGGACAGGGGGCCTACGAGCAGTACTTC.

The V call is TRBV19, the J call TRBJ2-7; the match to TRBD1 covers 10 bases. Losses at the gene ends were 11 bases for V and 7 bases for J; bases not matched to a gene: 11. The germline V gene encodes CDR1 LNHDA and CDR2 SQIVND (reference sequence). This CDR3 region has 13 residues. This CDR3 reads CASKRQGAKEQYF. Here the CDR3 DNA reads TGTGCCTCTAAGAGACAGGGGGCGAAAGAGCAGTACTTC.

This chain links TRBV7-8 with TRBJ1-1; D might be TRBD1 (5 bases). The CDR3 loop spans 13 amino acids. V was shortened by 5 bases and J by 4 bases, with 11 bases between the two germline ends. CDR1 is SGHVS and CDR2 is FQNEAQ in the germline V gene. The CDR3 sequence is CASSPRGGTEAFF. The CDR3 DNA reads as TGTGCCAGCAGCCCTAGGGGAGGCACTGAAGCTTTCTTT.

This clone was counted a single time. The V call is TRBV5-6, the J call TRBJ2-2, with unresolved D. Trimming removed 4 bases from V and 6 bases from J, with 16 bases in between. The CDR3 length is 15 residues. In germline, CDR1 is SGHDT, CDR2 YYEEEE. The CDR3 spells CASSTATGAAGELFF. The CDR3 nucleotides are TGTGCCAGCAGCACTGCAACCGGAGCCGCCGGGGAGCTGTTTTTT.